This T cell receptor (beta chain) was identified in a study of blood T cell repertoires in COVID-19. Whole-study context: Specimens from acute and convalescent COVID-19 originated in the United States, Italy and Spain. Nucleic acid was either cDNA or gDNA, and it came from T cells, B-cell-depleted T cells, or PBMCs.

Profiled with immunoSEQ multiplex PCR; TCRdb holds only in-frame clones, not every one. Of approximately 220,000 clones listed, about four fifths were seen once; the top ten hold approximately 4%. Participants had their cohort set by participant-reported clinical history. Exposed participants encountered a COVID-19 case during the 2 weeks preceding study entry. The germline gives CDR1 LNHDA, CDR2 SQIVND (reference sequence). V shed 7 bases, J shed 7 bases, and the junction held 9 bases outside the gene matches. The CDR3 spans 14 residues. The V call is TRBV19, the J call TRBJ1-5; 8 bases are a match to TRBD1. This TCR derives from a woman aged 40 to 50 who had been exposed to COVID-19. Sequenced sample: PBMCs or T cells enriched from blood (not recorded which). CDR3 sequence: CASNEAGGWQPQHF. The CDR3 bases are TGTGCCAGTAACGAAGCAGGGGGCTGGCAGCCCCAGCATTTT.